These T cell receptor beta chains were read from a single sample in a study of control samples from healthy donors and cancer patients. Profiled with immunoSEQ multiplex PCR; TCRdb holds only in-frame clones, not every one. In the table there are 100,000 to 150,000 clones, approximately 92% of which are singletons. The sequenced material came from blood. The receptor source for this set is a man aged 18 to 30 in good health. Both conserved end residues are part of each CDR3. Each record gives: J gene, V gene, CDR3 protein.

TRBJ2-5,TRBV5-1,CASSQGQTPQETQYF
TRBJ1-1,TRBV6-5,CASSYSDRGTEAFF
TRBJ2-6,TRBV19,CASSIDGTGGYGANVLTF
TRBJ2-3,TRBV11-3,CASSLGQPSTDTQYF
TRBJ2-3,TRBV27,CASSAPSGGAPVDTQYF
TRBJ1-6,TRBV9,CASSYRGRENSPLHF
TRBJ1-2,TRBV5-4,CASSDRTNYGYTF
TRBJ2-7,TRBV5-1,CASSARDTTYEQYF
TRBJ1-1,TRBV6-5,CASYRNTEAFF
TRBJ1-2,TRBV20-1,CSAPNYGYTF
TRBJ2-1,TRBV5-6,CASTLIVTQSYNEQFF
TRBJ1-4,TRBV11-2,CASSRDRASEKLFF
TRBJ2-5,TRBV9,CASSVDPGGQETQYF
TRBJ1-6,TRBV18,CASSPTGEGNSPLHF
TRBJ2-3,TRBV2,CASSEGGSGTDTQYF
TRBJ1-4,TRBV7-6,CASSQPGQGGEKLFF
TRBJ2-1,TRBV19,CASSIAFSLSNEQFF
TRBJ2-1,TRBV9,CASSASGGGNYNEQFF
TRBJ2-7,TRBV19,CASSIGRTGTYEQYF
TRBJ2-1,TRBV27,CASKWAERGEQFF
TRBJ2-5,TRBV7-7,CASSLAGSPQETQYF
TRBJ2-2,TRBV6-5,CASSYSAGVSAGELFF
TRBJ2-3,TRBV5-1,CASSPLDQSTDTQYF
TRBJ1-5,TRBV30,CAWDRPNQPQHF
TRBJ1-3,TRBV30,CAWSLVAGGPSGNTIYF
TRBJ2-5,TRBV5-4,CASSSATGKETQYF
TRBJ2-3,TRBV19,CASRIAPSADTQYF
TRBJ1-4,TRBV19,CASSPFREGGEKLFF
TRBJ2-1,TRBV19,CASSMGTSSYNEQFF
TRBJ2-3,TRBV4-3,CASSQDARGTDTQYF
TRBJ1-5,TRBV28,CASSLGPNQPQHF
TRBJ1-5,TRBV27,CASSLSRNGGNQPQHF
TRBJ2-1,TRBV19,CASSPQGHEQFF
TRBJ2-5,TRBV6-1,CASSESAGPKTQYF
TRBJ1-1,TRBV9,CASSSRTAEAFF
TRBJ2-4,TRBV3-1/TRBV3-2,CASSHSDLLLNIQYF
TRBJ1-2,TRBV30,CAWVTGVGISDGYTF
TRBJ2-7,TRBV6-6,CASSPTGGVRPYEQYF
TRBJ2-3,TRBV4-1,CASSQELAVSTDTQYF
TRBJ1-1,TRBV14,CASSLGLNTEAFF
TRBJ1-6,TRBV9,CASSLEGQVNSPLHF
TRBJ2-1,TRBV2,CASRTDLSSYNEQFF
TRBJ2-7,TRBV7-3,CASSLGPRSDEQYF
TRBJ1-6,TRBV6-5,CASSTTGTPPLHF
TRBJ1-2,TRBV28,CASSAYDTYAMGYTF
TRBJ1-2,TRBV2,CARYKDGYTF
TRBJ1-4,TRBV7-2,CASSLVTGGFEKLFF
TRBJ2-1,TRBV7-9,CASSLEHGGLGYNEQFF
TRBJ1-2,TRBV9,CASSVGRGTGDYGYTF
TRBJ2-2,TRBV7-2,CAENSDAGELFF
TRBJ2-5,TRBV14,CASSRLAGGSETQYF
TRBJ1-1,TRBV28,CASLKEPAANTEAFF
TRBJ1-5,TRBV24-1,CATSDSGQGASFNQPQHF
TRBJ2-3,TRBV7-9,CASSFHWEAGGTDTQYF
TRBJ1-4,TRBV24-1,CATSETNNLARRVEKLFF
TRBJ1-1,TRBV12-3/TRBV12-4,CASSSNSGLEAFF
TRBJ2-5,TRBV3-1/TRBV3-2,CASSQDWTETQYF
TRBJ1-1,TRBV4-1,CASSQDRGSTEAFF
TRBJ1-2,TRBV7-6,CASSSSDGRGGYTF